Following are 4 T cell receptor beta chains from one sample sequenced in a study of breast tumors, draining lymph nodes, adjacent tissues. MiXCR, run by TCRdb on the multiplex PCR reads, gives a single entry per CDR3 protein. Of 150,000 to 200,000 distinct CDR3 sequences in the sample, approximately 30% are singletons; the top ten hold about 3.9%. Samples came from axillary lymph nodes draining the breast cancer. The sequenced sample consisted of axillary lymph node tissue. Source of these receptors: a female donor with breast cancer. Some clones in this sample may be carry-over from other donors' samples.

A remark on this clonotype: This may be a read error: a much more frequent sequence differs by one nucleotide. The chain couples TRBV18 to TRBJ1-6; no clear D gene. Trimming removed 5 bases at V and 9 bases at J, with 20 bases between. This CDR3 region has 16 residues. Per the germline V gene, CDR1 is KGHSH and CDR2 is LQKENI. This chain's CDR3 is CASSSLDRSGSSPLHF. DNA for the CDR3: TGTGCCAGCTCATCATTAGACCGGTCTGGAAGTTCACCCCTCCACTTT.

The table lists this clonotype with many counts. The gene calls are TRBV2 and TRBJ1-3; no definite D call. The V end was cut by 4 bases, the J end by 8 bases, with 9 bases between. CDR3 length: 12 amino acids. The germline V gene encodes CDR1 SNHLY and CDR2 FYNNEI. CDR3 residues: CASSVSKDTIYF. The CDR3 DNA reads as TGTGCCAGCAGTGTCAGTAAGGACACCATATATTTT.

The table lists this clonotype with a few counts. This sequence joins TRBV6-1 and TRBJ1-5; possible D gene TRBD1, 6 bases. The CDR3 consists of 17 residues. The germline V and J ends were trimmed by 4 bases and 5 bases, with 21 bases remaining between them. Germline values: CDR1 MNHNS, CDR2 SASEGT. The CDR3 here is CASSGHEGQFWDQPQHF. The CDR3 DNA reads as TGTGCCAGCAGTGGCCACGAAGGACAGTTTTGGGATCAGCCCCAGCATTTT.

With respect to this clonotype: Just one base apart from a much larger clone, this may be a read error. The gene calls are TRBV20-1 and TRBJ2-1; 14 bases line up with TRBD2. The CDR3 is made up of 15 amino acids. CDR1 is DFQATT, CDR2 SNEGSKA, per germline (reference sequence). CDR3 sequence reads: CRARLAGGEYNEQFF. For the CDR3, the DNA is TGCCGTGCGAGACTAGCGGGAGGGGAGTACAATGAGCAGTTCTTC.